A single T cell receptor beta chain is shown here with its context. TCRdb itself ran the multiplex PCR reads through MiXCR, one entry per CDR3 protein. Of about 270,000 distinct CDR3 sequences in the sample, around 31% were seen once. Breast cancer patients provided tissue from their axillary draining lymph nodes. The sample belongs to a study of breast tumors, draining lymph nodes, adjacent tissues. Trimming removed 5 bases from V and 8 bases from J, with 12 bases in between. CDR1 is SGHTA and CDR2 is FQGNSA in the germline V gene. The CDR3 contains 12 residues. This chain uses TRBV7-2 with TRBJ1-1, with D possibly TRBD1 on 5 matching bases. Material: axillary lymph node tissue. The sequence was collected from a female donor with breast cancer. Some clones in this sample may be carry-over from other donors' samples. The CDR3 sequence: CASSLRWGEAFF. CDR3 DNA sequence: TGTGCCAGCAGCCTCAGGTGGGGCGAAGCTTTCTTT.